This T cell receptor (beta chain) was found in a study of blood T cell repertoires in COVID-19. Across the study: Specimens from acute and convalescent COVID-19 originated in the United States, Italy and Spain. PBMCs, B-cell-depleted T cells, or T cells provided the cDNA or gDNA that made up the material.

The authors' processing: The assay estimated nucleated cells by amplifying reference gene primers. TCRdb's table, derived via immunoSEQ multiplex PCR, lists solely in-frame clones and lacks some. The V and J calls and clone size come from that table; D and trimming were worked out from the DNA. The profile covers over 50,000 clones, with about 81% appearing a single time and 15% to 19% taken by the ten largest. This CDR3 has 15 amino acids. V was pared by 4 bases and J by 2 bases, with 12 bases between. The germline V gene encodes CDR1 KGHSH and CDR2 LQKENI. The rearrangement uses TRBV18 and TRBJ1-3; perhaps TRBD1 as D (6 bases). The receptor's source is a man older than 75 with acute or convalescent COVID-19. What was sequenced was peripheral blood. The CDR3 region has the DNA TGTGCCAGCTCACTCGGAACAGGGCCTGGAAACACCATATATTTT. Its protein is CASSLGTGPGNTIYF.